This T cell receptor beta chain was found in a study of human T cells and chemical hapten exposure. Study summary: How much TCR each sample yielded varied, mostly because pooled library volumes differed slightly. Regarding the study as a whole: High-frequency TCRs, those above 1 in 1000, stayed the same after DPC sensitization.

V was shortened by 0 bases and J by 1 base, with 7 bases between the two germline ends. Germline CDR1 MNHEY, CDR2 SVGAGI. The CDR3 is 14 residues long. Each CDR3 protein is one row after TCRdb ran MiXCR on the RACE reads. The data show approximately 81,000 distinct CDR3 sequences, 7% to 9% seen once. Time point specified: healthy volunteer bleed at 6 weeks. Blood, whole and unfractionated, served as the source for total RNA extraction. This clonotype was seen ten or more times. Antigen specificity is unknown. The receptor's source is a male donor in good health. Some clones in this sample may be carry-over from other donors' samples. The genes are TRBV6-5 and TRBJ2-7; no definite D call. The sequenced sample consisted of whole blood. The CDR3 sequence is CASSYSGSSYEQYF. The CDR3 bases are TGTGCCAGCAGTTACTCCGGCTCGTCCTACGAGCAGTACTTC.